Following are 9 T cell receptor beta chains from one sample sequenced in a study of beta chain features in type 1 diabetes. Regarding the study as a whole: TCRB CDR3s from Type 1 diabetes patients were moderately but significantly shorter in all four CD4+ subsets.

For these TCRs, the target antigens are not known. TCRB transcripts that were expressed got sequenced, as all of the isolated RNA had been reverse transcribed. TCRdb's copy holds only in-frame clones and misses some; the assay was immunoSEQ multiplex PCR. The repertoire includes hundreds of thousands of clones, 13% of them detected once, and 0.02% to 0.025% sits in the top ten. Sequenced input: naive CD4+ T cells from blood. All receptors derive from a man younger than 35 with type 1 diabetes.

The table lists this clone with a few counts. CDR3 DNA sequence: TGTGCCACTAGCGACAATGAGCAGTTCTTC. Encoded protein: CATSDNEQFF. The rearrangement links TRBV7-9 to TRBJ2-1; weak D call: TRBD2 (6 bases). V shed 10 bases and J shed 5 bases, with 6 bases lying between them. The CDR3 totals 10 residues. The germline V gene has CDR1 SEHNR and CDR2 FQNEAQ (reference sequence).

This clone turned up a few times. The chain has TRBV28 and TRBJ2-3, with D uncertain. Germline V gives CDR1 MDHEN, CDR2 SYDVKM. The CDR3 has 14 amino acids. Trimming stripped 2 bases from V and 1 base from J, with 7 bases between. The CDR3 spells CASSLADGTDTQYF. CDR3 nucleotides: TGTGCCAGCAGTTTAGCGGACGGCACAGATACGCAGTATTTT.

This clone has a handful of counts. This sequence joins TRBV19 and TRBJ2-3, with D perhaps TRBD2 (7 bases). This CDR3 comprises 14 residues. V was shortened by 10 bases and J by 7 bases, with 21 bases between the two germline ends. Per the germline V gene, CDR1 is LNHDA and CDR2 is SQIVND (reference sequence). CDR3 region: CATRERDTGNTQYF. In DNA, the CDR3 is TGTGCCACTCGAGAGCGGGACACCGGGAATACGCAGTATTTT.

The chain recombines TRBV7-9 with TRBJ2-5; D is possibly TRBD2 (6 bases). Germline V CDR1 and CDR2: SEHNR, FQNEAQ (reference sequence). V was pared by 5 bases and J by 1 base, with 17 bases between. The CDR3 is made up of 16 amino acids. The CDR3, as DNA: TGTGCCAGCAGCGCACCCGCCCTAGCGAGCCAAGAGACCCAGTACTTC. Translating gives CASSAPALASQETQYF.

This clone was seen a handful of times. This sequence joins TRBV30 and TRBJ1-5; TRBD1 is a possible D gene (5 bases). V lost 2 bases and J lost 3, with 11 bases in between. The CDR3 consists of 14 residues. Germline V CDR1 and CDR2: GTSNPN, SVGIG (reference sequence). CDR3 sequence (DNA): TGTGCCTGGAGTTACCAGGGACCCAATCAGCCCCAGCATTTT. It codes for CAWSYQGPNQPQHF.

The chain joins TRBV20-1 to TRBJ2-5, with D possibly being TRBD2 (6 bases). Germline V gene data show CDR1 as DFQATT and CDR2 as SNEGSKA (reference sequence). V was trimmed by 5 bases and J by 5 bases, leaving 9 bases between them. The length of the CDR3 is 11 residues. The CDR3 nucleotides read TGCAGTGCTGGGAGCGGGGAGACCCAGTACTTC. This translates into CSAGSGETQYF.

To note about this clone: The same CDR3 is also encoded by other DNA sequences in this sample. The CDR3 reads CASSPQGTGANVLTF. In nucleotides, the CDR3 is TGTGCCAGCTCACCGCAGGGGACTGGGGCCAACGTCCTGACTTTC. This chain connects TRBV18 to TRBJ2-6, with D possibly matching TRBD1 (6 bases). The CDR3 totals 15 residues. CDR1 is KGHSH and CDR2 is LQKENI in the germline V gene. With 3 bases removed from V and 2 bases from J, the gap between germline ends came to 8 bases.

The chain recombines TRBV11-2 with TRBJ1-1; D possibly corresponds to TRBD1 (5 bases). V shed 4 bases and J shed 5 bases, with 11 bases lying between them. The CDR3 extends over 13 amino acids. CDR1 and CDR2 (germline): SGHAT, FQNNGV. CDR3 coding DNA: TGTGCCAGCAGCTCCCAGGGATATACTGAAGCTTTCTTT. Translating it yields CASSSQGYTEAFF.

This clone has just a few counts. V and J are TRBV28 and TRBJ2-7, with D perhaps matching TRBD2 (6 bases). CDR1 and CDR2 from the germline V gene are MDHEN and SYDVKM. V lost 3 bases and J 0 bases, leaving 24 bases between the germline ends. CDR3 length: 19 amino acids. The CDR3 nucleotides read TGTGCCAGCAGTTTGTGTCTACCGGGGGACTCCTGTTACTCCTACGAGCAGTACTTC. This translates into CASSLCLPGDSCYSYEQYF.